This T cell receptor beta chain was documented in a study of T cell responses to AZD1222 COVID-19 vaccine. Only in-frame clones appear in the TCRdb table, and some are missing; sequencing was by immunoSEQ multiplex PCR. The sample records roughly 65,000 clones, around four fifths being singletons. The CDR3 contains 16 residues. Germline V lookup: CDR1 SGHRS, CDR2 YFSETQ. J gave up 3 bases and V 3 bases, and 11 bases lay outside the gene matches. The TCR was taken from an adult who received the AZD1222 COVID-19 vaccine. The sample here was peripheral blood, taken 28 days after the second AZD1222 dose. V usage is TRBV5-1 and J usage is TRBJ1-2; 7 bases agree with TRBD1. CDR3 region: CASSSRTGTADYGYTF. DNA for the CDR3: TGCGCCAGCAGCTCCAGAACCGGGACAGCCGACTATGGCTACACCTTC.